Listed below are T cell receptor beta chains from one sample, sequenced in a study of graft-versus-host responses after intestinal transplantation. Their recognized antigens are unknown. Measured with immunoSEQ multiplex PCR; TCRdb has only the in-frame clones, and not every one. The data show around 130,000 clones, around nine tenths seen once. The specimen comprised unstimulated CD4+ T cells sorted from spleen or lymph node cells, sampled before intestinal transplant. Receptor source: a human donor who received an intestinal transplant. The CDR3 runs from the conserved cysteine through the conserved F or W. Each record gives: clone size, V gene, D gene, J gene, CDR3 DNA, CDR3 protein. The D gene is left open where the match is weak. The size entry is marked missing in some rows and otherwise reads once, few, many or a size class.

>.|TRBV12-5|.|TRBJ1-3
TGTGCTAGTGGTTTACCTAACGGGGACCATGAAATTGGGCACTCTGGAAACACCATATATTTT
CASGLPNGDHEIGHSGNTIYF
>.|TRBV6-1|.|TRBJ1-2
TGTGCCAGCAGTGAATTGTTTGGGGTTCGAGGCTATGGCTACACCTTC
CASSELFGVRGYGYTF
>.|TRBV5-1|TRBD1|TRBJ1-2
TGCGCCAGCAGATCTGGACAGGACTATGGCTACACCTTC
CASRSGQDYGYTF
>.|TRBV2|TRBD1|TRBJ1-4
TGTGCCAGCAGCCGACAGGGACTTCCTAATGAAAAACTGTTTTTT
CASSRQGLPNEKLFF
>.|TRBV9|TRBD1|TRBJ2-2
TGTGCCAGCAGCGTACGGGACAGGGGCAATACCGGGGAGCTGTTTTTT
CASSVRDRGNTGELFF
>once|TRBV11-3|.|TRBJ2-3
TGTGCCAGCAGCTTAGCCAGCACAGATACGCAGTATTTT
CASSLASTDTQYF
>.|TRBV5-6|.|TRBJ2-3
TGTGCCAGCAGCTTGGTGCCCATATTAGATACGCAGTATTTT
CASSLVPILDTQYF
>.|TRBV29-1|TRBD1|TRBJ2-3
TGCAGCGTTGAAAGGGACAGGGTGGATACGCAGTATTTT
CSVERDRVDTQYF
>.|TRBV30|.|TRBJ1-2
TGTGCCTGGAGTGTCACTAACTATGGCTACACCTTC
CAWSVTNYGYTF
>.|TRBV10-1|TRBD1|TRBJ1-2
TGCGCCAGCAGTGGTCGGGTGCAGGACAGGGACGCCTATGGCTACACCTTC
CASSGRVQDRDAYGYTF
>.|TRBV7-3|TRBD1|TRBJ2-7
TGTGCCAGCAGCCTACAGGGACAGGGGGCCTTGAAGCAGTACTTC
CASSLQGQGALKQYF
>.|TRBV5-1|TRBD1|TRBJ2-7
TGCGCCAGCAGCCCCTTGACAGGGTTTGAGCAGTACTTC
CASSPLTGFEQYF
>.|TRBV6-5|TRBD1|TRBJ1-5
TGTGCCAGCAGCGGACAGGGCTACGGCCAGCCCCAGCATTTT
CASSGQGYGQPQHF
>few|TRBV29-1|.|TRBJ2-7
TGCAGCGTTAGACAGGAAGGGAGGGAGCAGTACTTC
CSVRQEGREQYF
>.|TRBV14|.|TRBJ2-5
TGTGCCAGCAGCTCGGGACAAGAGACCCAGTACTTC
CASSSGQETQYF
>.|TRBV27|.|TRBJ1-4
TGTGCCAGCTCGAAAAGAGCTTTTGAAAAACTGTTTTTT
CASSKRAFEKLFF
>.|TRBV1|.|TRBJ2-7
TGCACCAGCAGCCAAGAGGGGGGGGCCGGGAGAGAGCAGTACTTC
CTSSQEGGAGREQYF
>.|TRBV11-2|.|TRBJ2-7
TGTGCCAGCAGCCACGGGCCCGACACAGCCTACGAGCAGTACTTC
CASSHGPDTAYEQYF
>.|TRBV5-6|.|TRBJ2-7
TGTGCCAGCAGCTTGGTTCGACACCTTTCCTCCTACGAGCAGTACTTC
CASSLVRHLSSYEQYF
>.|TRBV5-6|.|TRBJ2-5
TGTGCCAGCAGCTGGACACCCCCAGGGGCCCAGTACTTC
CASSWTPPGAQYF
>.|TRBV6-6|.|TRBJ1-2
TGTGCCAGCAGTAATCGGACCATCGGAGGCTACACCTTC
CASSNRTIGGYTF
>once|TRBV30|.|TRBJ1-5
TGTGCCTGGAGTTCGGGGGCTCAGCCCCAGCATTTT
CAWSSGAQPQHF
>.|TRBV5-1|.|TRBJ2-2
TGCGCCAGCAGCTTGGCCCCGGGGAACACCGGGGAGCTGTTTTTT
CASSLAPGNTGELFF
>.|TRBV2|.|TRBJ2-3
TGTGCCAGCAGTGCCGGGACTCCCAGGGATACGCAGTATTTT
CASSAGTPRDTQYF
>.|TRBV19|TRBD1|TRBJ1-5
TGTGCCTCAAGGGCCGGGACAGCTGGAAGCAATCAGCCCCAGCATTTT
CASRAGTAGSNQPQHF
>.|TRBV5-5|.|TRBJ1-1
TGTGCCAGCAGCTTGAGAGTCAGCCCGAACACTGAAGCTTTCTTT
CASSLRVSPNTEAFF
>.|TRBV5-6|.|TRBJ1-6
TGTGCCAGCAGCTTCGACAGCAATTCACCCCTCCACTTT
CASSFDSNSPLHF